This T cell receptor (beta chain) was documented in a study of CD8 T cells in ankylosing spondylitis. Study-wide findings and caveats: Clones linked to disease, bearing a CD8+ phenotype, were relatively rare in peripheral blood. Reportedly, disease-linked clones are significantly enriched in ankylosing spondylitis patients' matched synovial fluid. A motif in TCR beta, a set of eight highly homologous variants, appeared characteristic of ankylosing spondylitis blood.

From the 5' RACE reads, TCRdb called clonotypes with MiXCR, one entry per CDR3 protein. The table shows 200,000 to 250,000 distinct CDR3 sequences, with around 7.9% occurring only once. Trimming left V 1 base short and J 1 base short, with 12 bases between. Germline CDR1 is MGHDK and CDR2 is SYGVNS. This CDR3 spans 16 amino acids. Concerning this clonotype itself: The antigen remains unidentified.

Sequenced sample: blood, either unsorted or a sorted T cell fraction (not recorded which). The V gene is TRBV25-1, the J gene TRBJ2-3, with unresolved D. This clonotype originated in a male donor with ankylosing spondylitis. CDR3 in DNA: TGTGCCAGCAGTGAATCTGCTCTTTCCCGCACAGATACGCAGTATTTT. Protein product: CASSESALSRTDTQYF. Full variable domain (rest looked up from reference TRBV25-1 and TRBJ2-3): EADIYQTPRYLVIGTGKKITLECSQTMGHDKMYWYQQDPGMELHLIHYSYGVNSTEKGDLSSESTVSRIRTEHFPLTLESARPSHTSQYLCASSESALSRTDTQYFGPGTRLTVL.